Each of the 23 T cell receptor beta chains below was sequenced from the same sample in a study of blood T cell repertoires in COVID-19. Sequencing was performed with immunoSEQ multiplex PCR; in TCRdb, only in-frame clones are kept and a portion is missing. In the table there are 150,000 to 200,000 clones, around nine tenths of which are singletons. The specimen sequenced was peripheral blood. Receptor source: a man between 65 and 80 years old with acute or convalescent COVID-19.

V usage is TRBV7-8 and J usage is TRBJ2-5; 11 bases match TRBD2. The CDR3 runs 15 residues. CDR1 is SGHVS, CDR2 FQNEAQ, per germline. With 4 bases clipped from V and 10 bases from J, the junction kept 11 bases outside the gene matches. This chain's CDR3 is CASSSRRLAGMDQYF. The CDR3 DNA sequence: TGTGCCAGCAGCTCCAGAAGACTAGCGGGAATGGACCAGTACTTC.

This rearrangement joins TRBV6-6 to TRBJ1-3; D unclear. There are 14 residues in the CDR3. V lost 4 bases and J lost 2, with 9 bases in between. From germline, CDR1 is MNHNY and CDR2 SVGAGI (reference sequence). The CDR3 DNA sequence: TGTGCCAGCAGTTTACCCGGGACTGGAAACACCATATATTTT. This sequence encodes CASSLPGTGNTIYF.

The chain has TRBV12-5 and TRBJ1-1; no clear D gene. This CDR3 is built from 12 residues. Germline CDR1 LGHNT, CDR2 FRNRAP. The germline V and J ends were trimmed by 3 bases and 5 bases, with 7 bases remaining between them. The CDR3 spells CASGFGVTEAFF. In DNA, the CDR3 is TGTGCTAGTGGTTTCGGGGTAACTGAAGCTTTCTTT.

This chain links TRBV28 with TRBJ2-3; 12 bases are a match to TRBD2. Germline CDR1 and CDR2: MDHEN and SYDVKM. This CDR3 contains 14 residues. Trimming cost V 5 bases and J 4 bases; bases outside gene matches: 1. Here the CDR3 reads CASSLAGGSDTQYF. In DNA form, the CDR3 reads TGTGCCAGCAGTCTAGCGGGAGGGTCAGATACGCAGTATTTT.

J is TRBJ2-3 and V is TRBV3-1 (or the pseudogene TRBV3-2); D may be TRBD2 (6 bases). This CDR3 spans 17 amino acids. Germline CDR1 and CDR2: LGHDT and YNNKEL (reference sequence). The ends were cut back, 1 base at V and 2 bases at J, with 16 bases in the middle. The CDR3 DNA reads TGTGCCAGCAGCCAAGGCTTTATCGGGAGAACCACAGATACGCAGTATTTT. Amino acid sequence: CASSQGFIGRTTDTQYF.

The chain is built from TRBV7-9 and TRBJ2-3; 8 nucleotides match TRBD2. V trimming: 5 bases; J trimming: 3 bases; junction bases outside the gene matches: 7. Germline V gene lookup returns CDR1 SEHNR and CDR2 FQNEAQ (reference sequence). The CDR3 has 15 amino acids. For the CDR3, the DNA is TGTGCCAGCAGCCCTCCCCGGGGGGGAACAGATACGCAGTATTTT. It yields the protein CASSPPRGGTDTQYF.

The DNA of the CDR3 is TGTGCCAGCAGCCAAGAGGCCTCGGACACGCGAAAATCCTACGAGCAGTACTTC. It specifies CASSQEASDTRKSYEQYF. The chain uses TRBV4-2 and TRBJ2-7; D perhaps matches TRBD1 (5 bases). This CDR3 contains 18 residues. V lost 0 bases, J lost 1 base, and 19 bases lay in between. Germline lookup yields CDR1 LGHNA and CDR2 YNFKEQ.

V gene TRBV7-9 combines with J gene TRBJ2-3; no clear D gene. Germline CDR1 is SEHNR and CDR2 is FQNEAQ (reference sequence). The CDR3 length is 13 residues. V was shortened by 4 bases and J by 0 bases, with 5 bases between the two germline ends. The CDR3 reads CASSYTSTDTQYF. The CDR3 DNA reads TGTGCCAGCAGCTATACAAGCACAGATACGCAGTATTTT.

The chain couples TRBV7-3 to TRBJ2-5, with 7 bases matching TRBD1. This CDR3 is 13 amino acids long. Trimming cost V 5 bases and J 5 bases; bases outside gene matches: 5. CDR1 and CDR2 (germline): SGHTA, FQGTGA. The CDR3 sequence: CASSRGGGETQYF. The CDR3 DNA reads TGTGCCAGCAGCCGAGGGGGCGGGGAGACCCAGTACTTC.

The V call is TRBV19, the J call TRBJ2-3, with D perhaps TRBD1 (6 bases). V dropped 2 bases and J dropped 3 bases, with 9 bases sitting between them. This CDR3 has 14 amino acids. Germline V gene lookup returns CDR1 LNHDA and CDR2 SQIVND (reference sequence). DNA of the CDR3: TGTGCCAGTAGTATATTAGGACAGACAGATACGCAGTATTTT. Translated, it gives CASSILGQTDTQYF.

The chain links TRBV7-2 to TRBJ2-3; D possibly corresponds to TRBD1 (5 bases). V was clipped by 4 bases and J by 5 bases, with 16 bases between them. CDR3 length: 15 amino acids. CDR1 is SGHTA and CDR2 is FQGNSA in the germline V gene. CDR3 DNA sequence: TGTGCCAGCAGCTCATCAACCCCAGGGTTAGATACGCAGTATTTT. It specifies CASSSSTPGLDTQYF.

The J gene is TRBJ2-3, the V gene TRBV5-1, with TRBD2 as a possible D gene (6 bases). Looked up from germline, CDR1 is SGHRS and CDR2 is YFSETQ. V lost 4 bases and J lost 6, with 18 bases in between. CDR3 length: 15 residues. In nucleotides, the CDR3 is TGCGCCAGCAGCCCTACGGGAGTCGAGCGGGATACGCAGTATTTT. This gives the protein CASSPTGVERDTQYF. The variable domain in full, completed from reference TRBV5-1 and TRBJ2-3, reads KAGVTQTPRYLIKTRGQQVTLSCSPISGHRSVSWYQQTPGQGLQFLFEYFSETQRNKGNFPGRFSGRQFSNSRSEMNVSTLELGDSALYLCASSPTGVERDTQYFGPGTRLTVL.

The V and J genes are TRBV15 and TRBJ2-5, with D maybe TRBD2 (5 bases). Germline V CDR1 and CDR2: LNHNV, YYDKDF (reference sequence). The CDR3 has 15 amino acids. Trimming left V 0 bases short and J 7 bases short, with 15 bases between. The CDR3 spells CATSRERVETTTQYF. The CDR3 DNA follows: TGTGCCACCAGCAGAGAGAGGGTAGAGACTACGACCCAGTACTTC.

The chain has TRBV6-6 and TRBJ1-5, with D maybe TRBD1 (6 bases). V was shortened by 5 bases and J by 3 bases, with 11 bases between the two germline ends. Germline assignment: CDR1 MNHNY and CDR2 SVGAGI (reference sequence). The CDR3 has 14 residues. CDR3 amino acids: CASSAGQTNQPQHF. CDR3 DNA sequence: TGTGCCAGCAGTGCAGGACAGACCAATCAGCCCCAGCATTTT.

This sequence joins TRBV9 and TRBJ2-7; TRBD2 might be the D (7 bases). This CDR3 contains 13 residues. Germline-derived CDR1 and CDR2 are SGDLS and YYNGEE. Trimming removed 4 bases from V and 6 bases from J, with 14 bases in between. CDR3 in DNA: TGTGCCAGCAGCTACGAGGGGGAGGGCGAGCAGTACTTC. This codes for CASSYEGEGEQYF.

About this clone: Because it lacks the conserved phenylalanine or tryptophan at the end, this CDR3 is likely a read error. The limits of the CDR3 on the DNA are not certain, so only TCRdb's listed CDR3 is given. The chain combines TRBV2 with TRBJ2-3; the table gives TRBD2 as D, unverified against the DNA. With termini counted, the CDR3 has 14 amino acids. Looked up from germline, CDR1 is SNHLY and CDR2 is FYNNEI. CDR3 sequence: CASSGLAGFIWLGC.

This rearrangement joins TRBV27 to TRBJ2-7, with 14 bases lining up with TRBD2. The CDR3 is 15 residues long. The trim removed 8 bases at V and 7 bases at J, leaving 10 bases unmatched. Looked up from germline, CDR1 is MNHEY and CDR2 is SMNVEV (reference sequence). The CDR3 region has the DNA TGTGCCAGCGCTCCGGGACTAGCGGGGGCCCGGGAGCAGTACTTC. Translation: CASAPGLAGAREQYF.

The chain employs TRBV7-2 and TRBJ1-6; the match to TRBD1 covers 9 bases. The germline V gene encodes CDR1 SGHTA and CDR2 FQGNSA. The V and J ends lost 1 base and 9 bases, in that order; junction bases with no gene match: 13. The CDR3 has 18 amino acids. The CDR3 region is CASSLGVRGQGFVSPLHF. The CDR3, as DNA: TGTGCCAGCAGCTTAGGAGTAAGGGGACAGGGATTCGTTTCACCCCTCCACTTT.

CDR3 sequence (DNA): TGTGCCAGCGGCAAATTTGCGGGCTCCTACAATGAGCAGTTCTTC. Residues: CASGKFAGSYNEQFF. The chain joins TRBV7-3 to TRBJ2-1; D might be TRBD2 (5 bases). Germline assignment: CDR1 SGHTA and CDR2 FQGTGA. The CDR3 is 15 residues long. Deletions cut 8 bases from V and 0 bases from J, with 14 bases between.

The rearrangement links TRBV4-2 to TRBJ1-4, with 8 bases that match TRBD1. In germline, CDR1 is LGHNA, CDR2 YNFKEQ. The CDR3 sequence is 15 residues long. With V trimmed by 4 bases and J by 6 bases, 7 bases remained unmatched. DNA for the CDR3: TGTGCCAGCAGCCCTGGACAGGGTAGGGATGAAAAACTGTTTTTT. As protein: CASSPGQGRDEKLFF.

The CDR3 sequence is CASSLETGFYTF. The CDR3 coding sequence is TGTGCCAGCAGTTTAGAGACAGGGTTCTACACCTTC. V is TRBV28 and J is TRBJ1-2; the match to TRBD1 covers 7 bases. Germline V lookup: CDR1 MDHEN, CDR2 SYDVKM. The J segment lost 10 bases and the V segment lost 2 bases, leaving 4 bases of the junction unmatched. The CDR3 is 12 residues long.

The CDR3 spells CASSPPGAYNSPLHF. In nucleotides, the CDR3 is TGTGCCAGCAGTCCCCCAGGCGCCTATAATTCACCCCTCCACTTT. The chain carries TRBV28 and TRBJ1-6; no reliable D call. Germline V gene sequence: CDR1 MDHEN, CDR2 SYDVKM. V dropped 5 bases and J dropped 2 bases, with 10 bases sitting between them. The CDR3 is 15 amino acids.

This clone was observed a single time. The chain uses TRBV7-3 and TRBJ2-3; 10 bases fit TRBD2. CDR1 and CDR2 (germline): SGHTA, FQGTGA. The V and J ends lost 5 bases and 4 bases, in that order; junction bases with no gene match: 9. This CDR3 comprises 16 residues. The CDR3 region is CASSPYGLAGADTQYF. The CDR3 bases are TGTGCCAGCAGCCCGTATGGGCTAGCGGGAGCAGATACGCAGTATTTT.